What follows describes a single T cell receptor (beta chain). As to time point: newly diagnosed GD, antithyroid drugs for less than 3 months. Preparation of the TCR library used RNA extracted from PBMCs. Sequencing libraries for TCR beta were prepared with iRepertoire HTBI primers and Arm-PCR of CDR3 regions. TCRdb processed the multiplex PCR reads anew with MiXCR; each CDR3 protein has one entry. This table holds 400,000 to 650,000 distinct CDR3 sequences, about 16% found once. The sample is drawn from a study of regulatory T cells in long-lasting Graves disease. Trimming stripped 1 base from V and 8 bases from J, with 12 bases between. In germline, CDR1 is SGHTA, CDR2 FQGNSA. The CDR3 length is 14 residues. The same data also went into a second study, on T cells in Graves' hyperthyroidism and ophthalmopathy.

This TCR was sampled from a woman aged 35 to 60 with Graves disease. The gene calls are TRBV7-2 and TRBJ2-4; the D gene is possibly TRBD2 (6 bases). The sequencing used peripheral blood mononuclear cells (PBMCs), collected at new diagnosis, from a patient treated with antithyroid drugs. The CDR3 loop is CASSLGRGTDIQYF. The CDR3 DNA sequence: TGTGCCAGCAGCTTAGGGCGGGGTACGGACATTCAGTACTTC.